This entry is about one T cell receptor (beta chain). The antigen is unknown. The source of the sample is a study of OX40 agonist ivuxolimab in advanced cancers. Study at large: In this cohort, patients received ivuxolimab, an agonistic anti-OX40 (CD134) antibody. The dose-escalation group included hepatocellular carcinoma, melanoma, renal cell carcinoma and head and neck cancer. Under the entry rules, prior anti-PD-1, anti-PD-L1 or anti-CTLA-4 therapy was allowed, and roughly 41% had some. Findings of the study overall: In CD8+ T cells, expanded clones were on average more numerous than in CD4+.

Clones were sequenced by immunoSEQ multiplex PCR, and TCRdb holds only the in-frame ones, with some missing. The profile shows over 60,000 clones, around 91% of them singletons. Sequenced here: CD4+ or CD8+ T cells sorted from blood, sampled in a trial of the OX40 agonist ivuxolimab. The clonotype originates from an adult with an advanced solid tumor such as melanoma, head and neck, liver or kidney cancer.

The CDR3 is CASSLRRTGGEQYF. In DNA form, the CDR3 reads TGTGCCAGTAGTCTTCGACGGACAGGGGGCGAGCAGTACTTC. The gene calls are TRBV19 and TRBJ2-7, with 10 bases aligning to TRBD1. The trim removed 5 bases at V and 6 bases at J, leaving 7 bases unmatched. Germline-derived CDR1 and CDR2 are LNHDA and SQIVND (reference sequence). This CDR3 contains 14 residues.